These T cell receptor beta chains were read from a single sample in a study of PD-1 blockade in classical Hodgkin lymphoma. Method: immunoSEQ multiplex PCR; TCRdb's copy keeps in-frame clones and lacks some. This sample carries around 45,000 clones, under 75% of them seen once, and the ten largest clones take 2.8%. The source was peripheral blood mononuclear cells (PBMCs), collected before the second cycle of nivolumab. The receptor source for this set is a human donor with classical Hodgkin lymphoma. Both conserved end residues are part of each CDR3. A D gene is named only where the DNA matches it firmly. Where a row states a size, it is once, few, many or the class of an expanded clone; other rows omit it.

j_call: TRBJ2-3
d_call: -
v_call: TRBV5-1
clone_size: -
cdr3_aa: CASSARVGEDTQYF
cdr3_nt: TGCGCCAGCAGCGCCAGGGTTGGAGAGGATACGCAGTATTTT

j_call: TRBJ2-7
d_call: TRBD1
v_call: TRBV4-3
clone_size: -
cdr3_aa: CASSQKRQGPYEQYF
cdr3_nt: TGCGCCAGCAGCCAGAAGCGACAGGGGCCCTACGAGCAGTACTTC

j_call: TRBJ1-1
d_call: -
v_call: TRBV28
clone_size: -
cdr3_aa: CASSYTMNTEAFF
cdr3_nt: TGTGCCAGCAGCTACACAATGAACACTGAAGCTTTCTTT

j_call: TRBJ2-7
d_call: TRBD2
v_call: TRBV6-1
clone_size: -
cdr3_aa: CASSVLSGGAHEQYF
cdr3_nt: TGTGCCAGCAGCGTACTTAGCGGGGGGGCCCACGAGCAGTACTTC

j_call: TRBJ1-1
d_call: -
v_call: TRBV4-3
clone_size: -
cdr3_aa: CASSQEYRGISTEAFF
cdr3_nt: TGCGCCAGCAGCCAAGAATATCGAGGGATAAGCACTGAAGCTTTCTTT

j_call: TRBJ2-7
d_call: -
v_call: TRBV7-8
clone_size: -
cdr3_aa: CASSLGVYEQYF
cdr3_nt: TGTGCCAGCAGCTTAGGGGTTTACGAGCAGTACTTC

j_call: TRBJ1-5
d_call: -
v_call: TRBV6-5
clone_size: once
cdr3_aa: CASSYDYRGNQPQHF
cdr3_nt: TGTGCCAGCAGTTACGACTATCGGGGCAATCAGCCCCAGCATTTT

j_call: TRBJ2-7
d_call: -
v_call: TRBV5-6
clone_size: -
cdr3_aa: CASSPTVRDTASNEQYF
cdr3_nt: TGTGCCAGCAGCCCCACCGTCCGGGACACGGCCTCCAACGAGCAGTACTTC

j_call: TRBJ1-2
d_call: -
v_call: TRBV15
clone_size: once
cdr3_aa: CATSRARGGLYGYTF
cdr3_nt: TGTGCCACCAGCAGAGCTCGGGGAGGCCTCTATGGCTACACCTTC

j_call: TRBJ2-2
d_call: -
v_call: TRBV19
clone_size: few
cdr3_aa: CASSILLSVPNTGELFF
cdr3_nt: TGTGCCAGTAGTATACTATTGTCAGTTCCGAACACCGGGGAGCTGTTTTTT

j_call: TRBJ1-5
d_call: TRBD1
v_call: TRBV6-5
clone_size: -
cdr3_aa: CASSYGDSGKGPQHF
cdr3_nt: TGTGCCAGCAGTTATGGGGACAGTGGAAAAGGGCCCCAGCATTTT

j_call: TRBJ2-2
d_call: -
v_call: TRBV9
clone_size: -
cdr3_aa: CASSVISGNTGELFF
cdr3_nt: TGTGCCAGCAGCGTTATTAGCGGGAACACCGGGGAGCTGTTTTTT

j_call: TRBJ2-7
d_call: TRBD1
v_call: TRBV19
clone_size: few
cdr3_aa: CASSDRDSDPYEQYF
cdr3_nt: TGTGCCAGTAGTGACCGGGACAGCGACCCCTACGAGCAGTACTTC

j_call: TRBJ1-4
d_call: -
v_call: TRBV19
clone_size: -
cdr3_aa: CASSRGLEKLFF
cdr3_nt: TGTGCCAGTAGTCGGGGGCTCGAAAAACTGTTTTTT

j_call: TRBJ1-1
d_call: TRBD1
v_call: TRBV6-5
clone_size: few
cdr3_aa: CASSYLTGVGTEAFF
cdr3_nt: TGTGCCAGCAGTTACTTGACAGGGGTAGGCACTGAAGCTTTCTTT

j_call: TRBJ2-7
d_call: -
v_call: TRBV7-9
clone_size: once
cdr3_aa: CASSLGNGGSAEQYF
cdr3_nt: TGTGCCAGCAGCTTAGGGAATGGGGGTAGTGCCGAGCAGTACTTC

j_call: TRBJ2-1
d_call: TRBD2
v_call: TRBV11-2
clone_size: -
cdr3_aa: CASSLDGLAGVNEQFF
cdr3_nt: TGTGCCAGCAGCTTAGATGGGCTAGCGGGAGTAAATGAGCAGTTCTTC

j_call: TRBJ1-5
d_call: -
v_call: TRBV6-5
clone_size: -
cdr3_aa: CASSYGSQPQHF
cdr3_nt: TGTGCCAGCAGTTACGGCAGCCAGCCCCAGCATTTT

j_call: TRBJ1-2
d_call: -
v_call: TRBV28
clone_size: -
cdr3_aa: CASSSRGGYTF
cdr3_nt: TGTGCCAGCAGTTCTAGGGGTGGCTACACCTTC

j_call: TRBJ2-2
d_call: -
v_call: TRBV6-1
clone_size: -
cdr3_aa: CASSEDHQRTGELFF
cdr3_nt: TGTGCCAGCAGTGAAGATCACCAACGCACCGGGGAGCTGTTTTTT